The 3 T cell receptor beta chains presented below share a single source sample, sequenced in a study of blood T cell repertoires in COVID-19. Libraries were prepared by immunoSEQ multiplex PCR; TCRdb keeps only in-frame clonotypes and omits some of them. This repertoire shows 140,000 to 150,000 clones, 84% found once; its top ten account for roughly 3.5%. The source material was PBMCs or T cells enriched from blood (not recorded which). The receptors stem from a woman between 45 and 65 years old with acute COVID-19.

This clone was found a few times. This chain connects TRBV5-1 to TRBJ2-1; 8 positions agree with TRBD2. This CDR3 spans 16 amino acids. The junction had 6 bases not matched to a gene; V was cut back by 0 bases and J by 4 bases. Germline V gene data show CDR1 as SGHRS and CDR2 as YFSETQ. The CDR3 sequence: CASSLAPAGDYNEQFF. CDR3 nucleotide sequence: TGCGCCAGCAGCTTGGCCCCAGCGGGAGATTACAATGAGCAGTTCTTC.

This chain uses TRBV7-9 with TRBJ2-5; 8 nucleotides line up with TRBD1. Germline V gene sequence: CDR1 SEHNR, CDR2 FQNEAQ (reference sequence). V was pared by 3 bases and J by 5 bases, with 8 bases of the junction left unmatched. The CDR3 totals 15 residues. CDR3 coding DNA: TGTGCCAGCAGCTTTTTCCCAGGGGGCGCGGAGACCCAGTACTTC. Encoded protein: CASSFFPGGAETQYF.

This rearrangement joins TRBV6-5 to TRBJ1-1; 9 bases agree with TRBD1. The V gene's germline CDR1 is MNHEY and CDR2 SVGAGI. J gave up 2 bases and V 6 bases, and 7 bases lay outside the gene matches. CDR3 size: 15 residues. DNA for the CDR3: TGTGCCAGCAGCGGGACAGGGCTGGATAACACTGAAGCTTTCTTT. Amino acids: CASSGTGLDNTEAFF.